This TCR beta chain was documented in a study of blood T cell repertoires in COVID-19. Study-wide context: Sites across the United States, Italy and Spain contributed samples from acute and convalescent COVID-19. PBMCs, B-cell-depleted T cells, or T cells were the source of the cDNA or gDNA that made up the material.

Original data processing: Reference gene primer amplification gave nucleated cell count estimates. Assay used: immunoSEQ multiplex PCR; TCRdb lists only in-frame clones, some missing. V, J and clone size derive from that table, while D and trimming were established from the DNA sequence. This table has fewer than 700,000 clones, less than 90% appearing once. The Seattle patients, enrolled during active infection, were followed longitudinally. Germline V gene lookup returns CDR1 SGDLS and CDR2 YYNGEE. Between the trimmed V and J ends, which lost 0 bases and 4 bases, there was a span of 13 bases. The CDR3 is 15 amino acids.

This TCR was recovered from a woman aged 45 to 65 with COVID-19, enrolled during active disease. The V and J genes are TRBV9 and TRBJ1-1, with D uncertain. Material: peripheral blood. The DNA for the CDR3 is TGTGCCAGCAGCGTAGACGAGAGGGTAGGCACTGAAGCTTTCTTT. Residues: CASSVDERVGTEAFF.